Below, 21 T cell receptor beta chains from the same sample are listed, as sequenced in a study of blood T cells in healthy people across ages. Sample-barcoded 5' priming and a J-beta primer mix drove a second PCR of 7 to 11 cycles. MiXCR was run by TCRdb on the 5' RACE reads, yielding one entry per CDR3 protein. The table has about 680,000 distinct CDR3 sequences, 49% seen once. Sequenced input: blood. The receptors were sampled from a woman between 55 and 75 years old in good health.

Worth noting for this clonotype: This may come from a read error, since a much larger clone is one base off. V is TRBV7-2 and J is TRBJ2-7; D is unclear. Trimming took 1 base from V and 2 from J, leaving 9 bases between them. The CDR3 totals 14 residues. Germline CDR1 and CDR2: SGHTA and FQGNSA. CDR3 coding DNA: TGTGCCAGCAGCTTAGGGACCGAAGCCTACGAGCAGTACTTC. As protein: CASSLGTEAYEQYF.

This chain links TRBV12-3 or TRBV12-4 with TRBJ2-2; D possibly corresponds to TRBD2 (7 bases). V was trimmed by 4 bases and J by 4 bases, leaving 10 bases between them. The CDR3 consists of 14 residues. The CDR3 sequence is CASSYREGTGELFF. The CDR3 DNA reads as TGTGCCAGCAGTTACAGGGAGGGCACCGGGGAGCTGTTTTTT.

Only a few counts were recorded for this clonotype. The rearrangement uses TRBV27 and TRBJ1-2; TRBD1 agrees at 9 bases. V was pared by 6 bases and J by 7 bases, with 9 bases of the junction left unmatched. The CDR3 totals 14 residues. The germline gives CDR1 MNHEY, CDR2 SMNVEV (reference sequence). CDR3 in amino acids: CASSPTGTGSGYTF. CDR3 nucleotides: TGTGCCAGCAGCCCGACCGGGACAGGGAGTGGCTACACCTTC.

The V gene is TRBV4-3, the J gene TRBJ2-3; 11 nucleotides align to TRBD2. Trimming cost V 0 bases and J 5 bases; bases outside gene matches: 7. Germline lookup yields CDR1 LGHNA and CDR2 YSLEER. The CDR3 has 17 amino acids. The CDR3 sequence: CASSQEIAGGPGDTQYF. In DNA form, the CDR3 reads TGCGCCAGCAGCCAAGAAATAGCGGGAGGGCCGGGAGATACGCAGTATTTT.

Only a few counts were recorded for this clonotype. The genes are TRBV20-1 and TRBJ2-7, with TRBD1 matching over 7 bases. With V trimmed by 5 bases and J by 4 bases, 8 bases remained unmatched. The CDR3 has 13 amino acids. CDR1 and CDR2 from the germline V gene are DFQATT and SNEGSKA (reference sequence). The CDR3 here is CSALGTTGYEQYF. As DNA, the CDR3 is TGCAGTGCTCTCGGAACGACAGGGTACGAGCAGTACTTC.

The rearrangement links TRBV7-6 to TRBJ1-1; tentative D call: TRBD1 (5 bases). Per the germline V gene, CDR1 is SGHVS and CDR2 is FNYEAQ. The CDR3 length is 14 residues. V lost 5 bases to trimming and J lost 3 bases, with 13 bases between them. The CDR3 nucleotides are TGTGCCAGCAGCACCCGGGACCCCGACACTGAAGCTTTCTTT. It codes for CASSTRDPDTEAFF. Full variable domain (outside the CDR3, taken from reference TRBV7-6 and TRBJ1-1): GAGVSQSPRYKVTKRGQDVALRCDPISGHVSLYWYRQALGQGPEFLTYFNYEAQQDKSGLPNDRFSAERPEGSISTLTIQRTEQRDSAMYRCASSTRDPDTEAFFGQGTRLTVV.

This clonotype came up a few times. V gene TRBV4-3 combines with J gene TRBJ2-7, with TRBD1 matching 8 bases. The length of the CDR3 is 17 residues. V shed 0 bases and J 4 bases; nucleotides not matched to a gene: 11. Per germline, CDR1 LGHNA and CDR2 YSLEER. In DNA form, the CDR3 reads TGCGCCAGCAGCCAAGAATCAGGAGGGACAGGAATTTACGAGCAGTACTTC. It is translated as CASSQESGGTGIYEQYF.

In its sample, this clonotype was seen a few times. CDR3 residues: CASNLLVGGVGDTQYF. The CDR3 DNA reads as TGTGCCAGCAACCTTCTGGTTGGCGGTGTAGGAGATACGCAGTATTTT. The chain links TRBV7-2 to TRBJ2-3; D gene unclear. V lost 7 bases and J 5 bases, leaving 22 bases between the germline ends. The CDR3 totals 16 residues. Germline V CDR1 and CDR2: SGHTA, FQGNSA.

The chain recombines TRBV5-1 with TRBJ1-4, with D hard to call. This CDR3 spans 14 amino acids. V shed 5 bases and J shed 0 bases, with 8 bases lying between them. The germline CDR1 and CDR2 sequences are SGHRS and YFSETQ. This CDR3 reads CASSEPATNEKLFF. The DNA of the CDR3 is TGCGCCAGCAGTGAGCCCGCAACTAATGAAAAACTGTTTTTT. The complete variable domain, with remaining parts taken from reference TRBV5-1 and TRBJ1-4, reads KAGVTQTPRYLIKTRGQQVTLSCSPISGHRSVSWYQQTPGQGLQFLFEYFSETQRNKGNFPGRFSGRQFSNSRSEMNVSTLELGDSALYLCASSEPATNEKLFFGSGTQLSVL.

This clonotype came up a few times. The chain recombines TRBV7-2 with TRBJ2-3; TRBD1 or TRBD2 may be the D gene (6 bases each). This CDR3 is built from 14 residues. With 5 bases removed from V and 6 bases from J, the gap between germline ends came to 15 bases. The germline CDR1 and CDR2 sequences are SGHTA and FQGNSA. CDR3 nucleotide sequence: TGTGCCAGCAGCCCTCAGGGGAGGTGGGATACGCAGTATTTT. Residues: CASSPQGRWDTQYF.

The chain carries TRBV12-3 or TRBV12-4 and TRBJ1-2; D is possibly TRBD1 (6 bases). Trimming took 2 bases from V and 4 from J, leaving 14 bases between them. This CDR3 is built from 15 residues. The CDR3 DNA reads TGTGCCAGCAGTTTATCCTGGACAGCCCTCTATGGCTACACCTTC. Its protein is CASSLSWTALYGYTF.

The chain combines TRBV2 with TRBJ2-3, with unresolved D. Looked up from germline, CDR1 is SNHLY and CDR2 is FYNNEI. The CDR3 contains 15 residues. Trimming took 2 bases from V and 2 from J, leaving 11 bases between them. CDR3 coding DNA: TGTGCCAGCAGTGAATATAACGGTTACACAGATACGCAGTATTTT. Translation gives CASSEYNGYTDTQYF.

This clonotype was seen a handful of times. This chain uses TRBV5-1 with TRBJ2-7; 8 nucleotides line up with TRBD1. In germline, CDR1 is SGHRS, CDR2 YFSETQ. V lost 4 bases to trimming and J lost 2 bases; unmatched junction nucleotides: 11. The CDR3 spans 16 residues. CDR3 DNA sequence: TGCGCCAGCAGCCCCCCAATCAACAGGGGGGCCTACGAGCAGTACTTC. Amino acid sequence: CASSPPINRGAYEQYF.

This chain joins TRBV10-3 and TRBJ2-1; the D is unclear. The CDR3 runs to 13 residues. With 4 bases removed from V and 7 bases from J, the gap between germline ends came to 11 bases. Germline assignment: CDR1 ENHRY and CDR2 SYGVKD. The CDR3 loop reads CAISGNFENEQFF. Written as DNA, the CDR3 is TGTGCCATCAGTGGGAACTTCGAGAATGAGCAGTTCTTC.

The V and J genes are TRBV2 and TRBJ2-4, with D tentatively TRBD2 (5 bases). Gene TRBJ2-5 matches the end of the DNA better, so the J call may be wrong. Per the germline V gene, CDR1 is SNHLY and CDR2 is FYNNEI. The CDR3 is made up of 14 amino acids. The CDR3 loop is CASSPWGVGETQYF. CDR3 sequence (DNA): TGTGCCAGCAGTCCCTGGGGAGTAGGAGAGACCCAGTACTTC.

The CDR3 is CSALTSGRTKTQYF. Written as DNA, the CDR3 is TGCAGTGCCCTGACTAGCGGGAGGACAAAGACCCAGTACTTC. V gene TRBV20-1 combines with J gene TRBJ2-5; 13 positions match TRBD2. This CDR3 has 14 amino acids. J was trimmed by 6 bases and V by 6 bases; bases with no gene match: 7. Germline values: CDR1 DFQATT, CDR2 SNEGSKA (reference sequence).

Worth noting for this clonotype: This may arise from a read error, as a much more abundant clone is one base away. The chain couples TRBV20-1 to TRBJ2-7; TRBD2 aligns across 16 bases. From germline, CDR1 is DFQATT and CDR2 SNEGSKA (reference sequence). The CDR3 is 16 amino acids. V gave up 6 bases and J gave up 0 bases; unmatched junction bases: 5. Here the CDR3 DNA reads TGCAGTGCGGCGGGGACTAGCGGGAGGGCCTCCTACGAGCAGTACTTC. Translation gives CSAAGTSGRASYEQYF.

Turning to this clonotype: A much larger clone is a single base away; this may be a read error. This chain connects TRBV20-1 to TRBJ1-1; D is uncertain. Germline V CDR1 and CDR2: DFQATT, SNEGSKA (reference sequence). This CDR3 has 14 residues. Trimming left V 0 bases short and J 3 bases short, with 11 bases between. CDR3 coding DNA: TGCAGTGCTAGAGATCCGACACATGACACTGAAGCTTTCTTT. Encoded protein: CSARDPTHDTEAFF.

V is TRBV29-1 and J is TRBJ2-3; TRBD1 is a possible D gene (6 bases). V was shortened by 3 bases and J by 4 bases, with 11 bases between the two germline ends. The length of the CDR3 is 13 residues. Germline-derived CDR1 and CDR2 are SQVTM and ANQGSEA. CDR3 loop: CSVDGGAPDTQYF. The CDR3 DNA reads as TGCAGCGTTGATGGGGGCGCCCCAGATACGCAGTATTTT.

This clonotype was detected only a few times. The chain couples TRBV5-1 to TRBJ2-5; D possibly corresponds to TRBD1 (6 bases). CDR3 size: 14 residues. Germline V gene data show CDR1 as SGHRS and CDR2 as YFSETQ. V was cut by 4 bases and J by 5 bases, with 15 bases left in between. As DNA, the CDR3 is TGCGCCAGCAGCAAAACAGGGATCGGGGAGACCCAGTACTTC. It translates to CASSKTGIGETQYF.

The CDR3 bases are TGCGCCAGCAGCTTGGGACAGGGAAACCAATTCTATGGCTACACCTTC. Its protein is CASSLGQGNQFYGYTF. This sequence joins TRBV5-1 and TRBJ1-2, with 7 bases identical to TRBD1. The trim removed 0 bases at V and 4 bases at J, leaving 9 bases unmatched. Germline V gives CDR1 SGHRS, CDR2 YFSETQ. This CDR3 is 16 amino acids long.